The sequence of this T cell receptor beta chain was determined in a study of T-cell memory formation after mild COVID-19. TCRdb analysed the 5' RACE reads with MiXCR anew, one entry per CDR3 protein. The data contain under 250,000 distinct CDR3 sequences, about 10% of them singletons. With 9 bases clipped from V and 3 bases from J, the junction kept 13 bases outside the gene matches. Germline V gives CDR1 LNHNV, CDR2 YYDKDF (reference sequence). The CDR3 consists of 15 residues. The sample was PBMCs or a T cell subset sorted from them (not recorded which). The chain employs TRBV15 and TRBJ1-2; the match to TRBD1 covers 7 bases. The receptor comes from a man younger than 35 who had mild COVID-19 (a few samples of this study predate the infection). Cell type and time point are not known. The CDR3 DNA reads TGTGCCACTAAAACAGGGGCAGGGTCGGACTATGGCTACACCTTC. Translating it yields CATKTGAGSDYGYTF.